The 31 T cell receptor beta chains below were found in one sample sequenced in a study of blood T cell repertoires in COVID-19. Profiled with immunoSEQ multiplex PCR; TCRdb holds only in-frame clones, not every one. Of hundreds of thousands of clones listed, 89% are singletons. The sample comprised peripheral blood. These receptors were obtained from a woman in her thirties with COVID-19, enrolled during active disease.

The chain joins TRBV24-1 to TRBJ2-1; D possibly corresponds to TRBD2 (5 bases). There are 16 residues in the CDR3. Between the trimmed V and J ends, which lost 5 bases and 2 bases, there was a span of 15 bases. The germline V gene encodes CDR1 KGHDR and CDR2 SFDVKD. The DNA for the CDR3 is TGTGCCACCAGTGCCGCGACCGGGGATCCCTACAATGAGCAGTTCTTC. Translated: CATSAATGDPYNEQFF.

This clone was counted a few times. The rearrangement uses TRBV6-6 and TRBJ2-7, with TRBD2 matching 7 bases. CDR1 is MNHNY and CDR2 is SVGAGI in the germline V gene (reference sequence). CDR3 length: 13 residues. Trimming cost V 5 bases and J 6 bases; bases outside gene matches: 7. CDR3 in amino acids: CASSPPGGPEQYF. In DNA, the CDR3 is TGTGCCAGCAGTCCGCCGGGAGGACCCGAGCAGTACTTC.

The V call is TRBV29-1, the J call TRBJ1-1; D might be TRBD1 (6 bases). This CDR3 has 15 residues. Trimming took 6 bases from V and 2 from J, leaving 19 bases between them. Germline values: CDR1 SQVTM, CDR2 ANQGSEA. The CDR3 nucleotides are TGCAGCGTCGCAGTGGACAGCTCCGAAAACACTGAAGCTTTCTTT. This gives the protein CSVAVDSSENTEAFF.

The chain carries TRBV5-1 and TRBJ2-3; no definite D call. Germline loops: CDR1 SGHRS, CDR2 YFSETQ. Trimming took off 4 bases at V and 0 bases at J, with 15 bases between the two ends. The CDR3 is made up of 16 amino acids. The CDR3 nucleotides read TGCGCCAGCAGCCCCGGCCGGAGATCTAGCACAGATACGCAGTATTTT. Encoded protein: CASSPGRRSSTDTQYF.

V usage is TRBV19 and J usage is TRBJ2-3; TRBD2 agrees at 11 bases. The CDR3 consists of 18 residues. CDR1 is LNHDA, CDR2 SQIVND, per germline (reference sequence). J was trimmed by 5 bases and V by 3 bases; bases with no gene match: 13. The CDR3 reads CASSISGRARVYEDTQYF. In nucleotides, the CDR3 is TGTGCCAGTAGTATTAGCGGGAGGGCCAGAGTTTATGAAGATACGCAGTATTTT.

The chain links TRBV25-1 to TRBJ2-7, with 9 nucleotides matching TRBD2. The CDR3 has 12 amino acids. V trimming: 6 bases; J trimming: 6 bases; junction bases outside the gene matches: 3. Germline V gene sequence: CDR1 MGHDK, CDR2 SYGVNS. The DNA of the CDR3 is TGTGCCAGCAGCTGGACTAGCGCCGAGCAGTACTTC. Residues: CASSWTSAEQYF.

Details on this clone: Within the sample, other DNA sequences also encode this same CDR3. The chain uses TRBV5-4 and TRBJ1-1; the D is unclear. CDR3 size: 14 residues. V lost 0 bases and J 0 bases, leaving 6 bases between the germline ends. CDR1 is SGHNT, CDR2 YYREEE, per germline (reference sequence). CDR3 in DNA: TGTGCCAGCAGCTTGGACAGCATGAACACTGAAGCTTTCTTT. Translation gives CASSLDSMNTEAFF.

This chain connects TRBV27 to TRBJ2-3; 7 bases are shared with TRBD1. Trimming cost V 5 bases and J 2 bases; bases outside gene matches: 19. CDR3 length: 19 residues. The germline CDR1 and CDR2 sequences are MNHEY and SMNVEV (reference sequence). The CDR3 DNA reads TGTGCCAGCAGTACCCGAAGCGCCATCGGGACAGCATACACAGATACGCAGTATTTT. It is translated as CASSTRSAIGTAYTDTQYF.

The chain's CDR3 is CASSERDTEAFF. Written as DNA, the CDR3 is TGCGCCAGCAGTGAACGGGACACTGAAGCTTTCTTT. The chain is built from TRBV10-2 and TRBJ1-1, with D unclear. V was clipped by 3 bases and J by 3 bases, with 5 bases between them. The CDR3 length is 12 residues. Germline CDR1 WSHSY, CDR2 SAAADI.

This chain links TRBV7-9 with TRBJ1-2, with D unclear. The CDR3 totals 16 residues. In germline, CDR1 is SEHNR, CDR2 FQNEAQ (reference sequence). Trimming stripped 2 bases from V and 4 bases from J, with 17 bases between. The CDR3 DNA reads TGTGCCAGCAGCTTACCCCTCGACTTCGCCGTCTATGGCTACACCTTC. Its translation: CASSLPLDFAVYGYTF.

The chain joins TRBV14 to TRBJ2-3, with a possible D match to TRBD1 (6 bases). Trimming removed 0 bases at V and 9 bases at J, with 16 bases between. The length of the CDR3 is 15 residues. Looked up from germline, CDR1 is SGHDN and CDR2 is FVKESK. The CDR3 sequence: CASSQELRGQLTQYF. The DNA of the CDR3 is TGTGCCAGCAGCCAAGAGCTCCGCGGACAGTTAACGCAGTATTTT.

CDR3 coding DNA: TGTGCCAGACTCAGGGATAGCTCCTATAATTCACCCCTCCACTTT. Translation gives CARLRDSSYNSPLHF. V usage is TRBV11-3 and J usage is TRBJ1-6, with a possible D match to TRBD1 (5 bases). This CDR3 comprises 15 residues. Germline loops: CDR1 SGHNT, CDR2 YENEEA. V lost 9 bases to trimming and J lost 0 bases, with 12 bases between them.

The sample holds one count of this clone. The chain combines TRBV5-4 with TRBJ2-3, with 10 bases matching TRBD2. Germline V gives CDR1 SGHNT, CDR2 YYREEE (reference sequence). The CDR3 spans 16 residues. Trimming took 0 bases from V and 4 from J; bases not matched to a gene: 5. The CDR3 DNA reads TGTGCCAGCAGCTTGGGGCCTAGCGGGAGATCAGATACGCAGTATTTT. Translated, it gives CASSLGPSGRSDTQYF.

A remark on this clone: The sample has other DNA sequences that encode this CDR3 too. V gene TRBV5-1 combines with J gene TRBJ2-1; no clear D. Trimming shortened V by 0 bases and J by 5 bases, and 6 bases separated the two germline ends. The V gene's germline CDR1 is SGHRS and CDR2 YFSETQ. The CDR3 loop spans 13 amino acids. The CDR3, as DNA: TGCGCCAGCAGCTTGGGAAGAGACAATGAGCAGTTCTTC. Translation gives CASSLGRDNEQFF.

This chain joins TRBV20-1 and TRBJ1-2; D is unclear. The germline V gene encodes CDR1 DFQATT and CDR2 SNEGSKA (reference sequence). CDR3 length equals 11 residues. V lost 3 bases to trimming and J lost 1 base, with 3 bases between them. The CDR3 bases are TGCAGTGCTAGCCATAACTATGGCTACACCTTC. Translated: CSASHNYGYTF.

This clone came up a few times. The V and J genes are TRBV29-1 and TRBJ1-5, with 9 bases aligning to TRBD1. V was pared by 4 bases and J by 3 bases, with 4 bases of the junction left unmatched. Per the germline V gene, CDR1 is SQVTM and CDR2 is ANQGSEA. The CDR3 runs to 14 residues. This CDR3 is CSVGDRANNQPQHF. The CDR3 bases are TGCAGCGTTGGGGACAGGGCCAACAATCAGCCCCAGCATTTT.

The chain has TRBV29-1 and TRBJ2-1, with 7 bases fitting TRBD2. Per germline, CDR1 SQVTM and CDR2 ANQGSEA. Trimming cost V 2 bases and J 9 bases; bases outside gene matches: 7. The CDR3 has 13 amino acids. The CDR3 reads CSVEWGGMGEQFF. The CDR3 nucleotides read TGCAGCGTTGAATGGGGAGGGATGGGTGAGCAGTTCTTC.

The CDR3, as DNA: TGCGCCAGCAGCCTAAGACAGGGATTTAATCAGCCCCAGCATTTT. This translates into CASSLRQGFNQPQHF. V is TRBV4-1 and J is TRBJ1-5, with TRBD1 matching 7 bases. J was trimmed by 4 bases and V by 4 bases; bases with no gene match: 7. The germline V gene has CDR1 MGHRA and CDR2 YSYEKL. CDR3 length: 15 residues.

The V and J genes are TRBV6-2 or TRBV6-3 and TRBJ2-7; 10 nucleotides agree with TRBD1. V lost 6 bases to trimming and J lost 5 bases; unmatched junction nucleotides: 10. This CDR3 region has 15 residues. Germline V gives CDR1 MNHEY, CDR2 SVGEGT. The CDR3 DNA is TGTGCCAGCAGCGAACCCCGACAGGGGGCAAACGAGCAGTACGTC. This codes for CASSEPRQGANEQYV.

This clone was picked up one time. This chain connects TRBV6-2 or TRBV6-3 to TRBJ2-1, with 10 bases fitting TRBD1. CDR1 and CDR2 (germline): MNHEY, SVGEGT. This CDR3 has 16 amino acids. V trimming: 3 bases; J trimming: 5 bases; junction bases outside the gene matches: 7. Here the CDR3 DNA reads TGTGCCAGCAGTTATTCCCGGGACAGGGGACACAATGAGCAGTTCTTC. Its protein is CASSYSRDRGHNEQFF.

This clone appeared once. The chain has TRBV11-2 and TRBJ2-7, with D perhaps TRBD1 (6 bases). Germline assignment: CDR1 SGHAT and CDR2 FQNNGV. The length of the CDR3 is 15 residues. The ends were cut back, 7 bases at V and 0 bases at J, with 16 bases in the middle. The CDR3 loop reads CASMQGWVGSYEQYF. Here the CDR3 DNA reads TGTGCCAGCATGCAGGGGTGGGTAGGCTCCTACGAGCAGTACTTC.

This sequence joins TRBV19 and TRBJ1-5; 8 positions match TRBD1. Germline V gene data show CDR1 as LNHDA and CDR2 as SQIVND (reference sequence). The CDR3 contains 15 residues. The junction had 7 bases not matched to a gene; V was cut back by 5 bases and J by 4 bases. The CDR3 DNA follows: TGTGCCAGTAGTGCCGTGACAGGGGCGAATCAGCCCCAGCATTTT. Translated: CASSAVTGANQPQHF.

The V gene is TRBV7-6, the J gene TRBJ1-1, with D possibly TRBD1 on 6 matching bases. The V end lost 5 bases, the J end lost 1 base, and 8 bases lay between the germline ends. CDR3 length equals 13 residues. The germline V gene encodes CDR1 SGHVS and CDR2 FNYEAQ. The CDR3 DNA sequence: TGTGCCAGCAGCCGACAGGAGAACACTGAAGCTTTCTTT. Translated, it gives CASSRQENTEAFF.

This rearrangement joins TRBV7-2 to TRBJ2-7; 11 positions match TRBD2. J gave up 4 bases and V 5 bases, and 7 bases lay outside the gene matches. Germline CDR1 SGHTA, CDR2 FQGNSA. The CDR3 is made up of 15 amino acids. The CDR3 protein is CASSNRLAGRYEQYF. DNA of the CDR3: TGTGCCAGCAGCAACAGACTAGCGGGGCGATACGAGCAGTACTTC.

This chain uses TRBV12-5 with TRBJ2-1; the D is unclear. V lost 1 base and J lost 9, with 16 bases in between. Germline CDR1 and CDR2: LGHNT and FRNRAP. This CDR3 has 15 amino acids. The CDR3 DNA reads TGTGCTAGTGGTTTGGACCAGATTGTTACCACTGAGCAGTTCTTC. Protein: CASGLDQIVTTEQFF.

This clone appeared once. The chain uses TRBV3-1 (or the pseudogene TRBV3-2) and TRBJ2-6; tentatively, D is TRBD1 (7 bases). Germline CDR1 is LGHDT and CDR2 is YNNKEL (reference sequence). The CDR3 spans 16 residues. V lost 4 bases and J lost 3, with 13 bases in between. CDR3 loop: CASSLRGALGANVLTF. Written as DNA, the CDR3 is TGTGCCAGCAGCCTCAGGGGGGCCCTTGGGGCCAACGTCCTGACTTTC.

The chain has TRBV9 and TRBJ2-2; TRBD1 matches 10 bases. Trimming removed 0 bases from V and 2 bases from J; junction bases left unmatched: 4. This CDR3 spans 17 amino acids. The V gene's germline CDR1 is SGDLS and CDR2 YYNGEE. Here the CDR3 DNA reads TGTGCCAGCAGCGTAGCGGGGACAGGGGCCAACACCGGGGAGCTGTTTTTT. This translates into CASSVAGTGANTGELFF.

The rearrangement uses TRBV6-2 or TRBV6-3 and TRBJ2-5, with 9 bases that match TRBD2. V shed 2 bases, J shed 0 bases, and the junction held 4 bases outside the gene matches. The CDR3 consists of 16 residues. CDR1 is MNHEY, CDR2 SVGEGT, per germline. The CDR3 spells CASSYDLAGYQETQYF. CDR3 coding DNA: TGTGCCAGCAGTTACGACCTAGCGGGATACCAAGAGACCCAGTACTTC.

A single count supports this clone. The CDR3 sequence: CASSSRGDPDTEAFF. CDR3 in DNA: TGCGCCAGCAGCAGCCGGGGTGATCCGGACACTGAAGCTTTCTTT. The chain carries TRBV5-1 and TRBJ1-1; D is ambiguous. There are 15 residues in the CDR3. Trimming took 4 bases from V and 3 from J, leaving 16 bases between them. Germline assignment: CDR1 SGHRS and CDR2 YFSETQ.

The V gene is TRBV6-1, the J gene TRBJ2-1; the match to TRBD2 covers 9 bases. Germline V gives CDR1 MNHNS, CDR2 SASEGT. J lost 7 bases, V lost 3 bases, and 7 bases had no gene match. CDR3 length equals 15 residues. Here the CDR3 reads CASSESGRKDNEQFF. DNA for the CDR3: TGTGCCAGCAGTGAGAGCGGGAGGAAGGATAATGAGCAGTTCTTC.

The chain combines TRBV2 with TRBJ1-2; 11 nucleotides agree with TRBD1. The CDR3 runs to 22 residues. Germline values: CDR1 SNHLY, CDR2 FYNNEI. After removal of 6 bases from V and 0 bases from J, the junction contained 24 bases not matched to a gene. In DNA form, the CDR3 reads TGTGCCAGCAGCGCAAGACTACGGACAGGGGGCTTGGATGAGGGAGCTAACTATGGCTACACCTTC. Its protein is CASSARLRTGGLDEGANYGYTF.